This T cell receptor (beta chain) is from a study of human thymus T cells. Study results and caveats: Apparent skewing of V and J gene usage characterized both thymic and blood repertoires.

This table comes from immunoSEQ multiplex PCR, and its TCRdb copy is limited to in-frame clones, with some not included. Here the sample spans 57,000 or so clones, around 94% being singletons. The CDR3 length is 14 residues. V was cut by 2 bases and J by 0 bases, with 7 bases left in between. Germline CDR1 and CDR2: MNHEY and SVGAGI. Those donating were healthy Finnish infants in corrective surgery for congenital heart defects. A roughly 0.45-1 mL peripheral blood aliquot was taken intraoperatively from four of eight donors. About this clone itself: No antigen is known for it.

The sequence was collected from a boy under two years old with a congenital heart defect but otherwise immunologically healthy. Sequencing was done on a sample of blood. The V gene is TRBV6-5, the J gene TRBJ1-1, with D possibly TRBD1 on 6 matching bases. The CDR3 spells CASSYDRMNTEAFF. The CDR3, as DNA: TGTGCCAGCAGTTACGACAGGATGAACACTGAAGCTTTCTTT.